Sequencing of this T cell receptor beta chain was carried out in a study of early T cells in non-severe SARS-CoV-2 infection. About the research overall: Chains stayed unpaired after sequencing of bulk RNA from unsorted whole blood.

TCRdb redid the calling of the 5' RACE reads with MiXCR, one entry per CDR3 protein. The sample records some 59,000 distinct CDR3 sequences, 8.5% to 12% being singletons. Germline CDR1 and CDR2: LGHDT and YNNKEL (reference sequence). V was shortened by 1 base and J by 3 bases, with 6 bases between the two germline ends. The CDR3 sequence is 13 residues long. The specimen was whole blood. The chain joins TRBV3-1 to TRBJ2-5; D gene uncertain. This receptor was taken from an adult who was a healthcare worker with PCR-confirmed SARS-CoV-2 infection or an uninfected control (not recorded which). The CDR3 region is CASSQVGEETQYF. The CDR3 nucleotides are TGTGCCAGCAGCCAAGTTGGGGAAGAGACCCAGTACTTC.